Given below is one T cell receptor beta chain in context. This entry is derived from a study of PD-1 blockade in mismatch repair-deficient tumors. Turning to the study itself: Enrolled about 2012-2016, patients had progressing, pretreated mismatch repair-deficient cancers of about a dozen types.

The germline gives CDR1 SGHAT, CDR2 FQNNGV. The CDR3 is 14 amino acids. V was clipped by 0 bases and J by 8 bases, with 13 bases between them. This table comes from immunoSEQ multiplex PCR, and its TCRdb copy is limited to in-frame clones, with some not included. The table lists more than 15,000 clones, almost 85% of them singletons. The chain joins TRBV11-2 to TRBJ1-2; the D gene is possibly TRBD1 (5 bases). The TCR was taken from an adult with mismatch repair-deficient cancer. This material consisted of PBMCs, taken before pembrolizumab treatment. The DNA for the CDR3 is TGTGCCAGCAGCTTAGACCGAGGGGATAAGGGCTACACCTTC. Translated, it gives CASSLDRGDKGYTF. Full variable domain (rest looked up from reference TRBV11-2 and TRBJ1-2): EAGVAQSPRYKIIEKRQSVAFWCNPISGHATLYWYQQILGQGPKLLIQFQNNGVVDDSQLPKDRFSAERLKGVDSTLKIQPAKLEDSAVYLCASSLDRGDKGYTFGSGTRLTVV.